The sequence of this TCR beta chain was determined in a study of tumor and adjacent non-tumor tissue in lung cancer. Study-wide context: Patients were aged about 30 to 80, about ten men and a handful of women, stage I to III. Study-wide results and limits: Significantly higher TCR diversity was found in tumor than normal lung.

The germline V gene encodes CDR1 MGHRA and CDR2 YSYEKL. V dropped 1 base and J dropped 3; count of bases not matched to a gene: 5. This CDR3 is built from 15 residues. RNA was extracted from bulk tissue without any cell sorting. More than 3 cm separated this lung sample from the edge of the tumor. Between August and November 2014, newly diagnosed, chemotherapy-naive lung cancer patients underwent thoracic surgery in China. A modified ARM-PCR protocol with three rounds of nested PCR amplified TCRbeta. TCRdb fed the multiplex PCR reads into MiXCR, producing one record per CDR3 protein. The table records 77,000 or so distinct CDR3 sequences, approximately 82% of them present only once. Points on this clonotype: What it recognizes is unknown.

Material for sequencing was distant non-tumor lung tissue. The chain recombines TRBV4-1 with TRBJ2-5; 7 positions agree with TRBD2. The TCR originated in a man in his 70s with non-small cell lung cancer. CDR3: CASSQGSGMEETQYF. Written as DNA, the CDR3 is TGCGCCAGCAGCCAAGGGAGCGGGATGGAAGAGACCCAGTACTTC.